This is a list of T cell receptor beta chains from one sample in a study of post-analysis software for immune sequencing data. Via MiXCR, TCRdb re-called the PCR reads, giving one row per CDR3 protein. The sample yields fewer than 700,000 distinct CDR3 sequences, roughly 46% seen once. The sequenced sample was blood. These receptors all come from a girl between 5 and 17 years old with multiple sclerosis. CDR3s include the opening cysteine and the closing phenylalanine or tryptophan. D genes are given only for firm matches. Expanded clones get a size class; other rows say once, few or many, or leave the size out.

CDR3aa	CDR3nt	abundance	v_gene	j_gene	d_gene
CASSLSGFNEQFF	TGTGCCAGCAGCTTATCAGGGTTCAATGAGCAGTTCTTC	-	TRBV13	TRBJ2-1	-
CTSSLGLAYYNEQFF	TGTACCAGCAGCCTGGGACTAGCGTACTACAATGAGCAGTTCTTC	-	TRBV7-6	TRBJ2-1	TRBD2
CASSSIAGTDTQYF	TGCGCCAGCAGCTCGATAGCGGGGACAGATACGCAGTATTTT	-	TRBV5-1	TRBJ2-3	TRBD2
CASSQEIVMDHRYNEQFF	TGCGCCAGCAGCCAAGAAATCGTCATGGATCACCGGTACAATGAGCAGTTCTTC	-	TRBV4-1	TRBJ2-1	-
CASSLAGGPSSYNEQFF	TGCGCCAGCAGCCTAGCGGGGGGGCCTTCATCCTACAATGAGCAGTTCTTC	few	TRBV4-1	TRBJ2-1	TRBD2
CASRGTSGRAWSDTQYF	TGTGCCAGCAGGGGGACTAGCGGGAGGGCTTGGTCAGATACGCAGTATTTT	-	TRBV12-3/TRBV12-4	TRBJ2-3	TRBD2
CASQAGTVLSYGYTF	TGCGCCAGCCAGGCCGGGACAGTCTTATCCTATGGCTACACCTTC	-	TRBV5-1	TRBJ1-2	TRBD1
CASSEGHRNTEAFF	TGTGCCAGCAGCGAGGGACACAGGAACACTGAAGCTTTCTTT	-	TRBV5-5	TRBJ1-1	-
CSASSGGEATETQYF	TGCAGTGCTAGCAGCGGCGGGGAGGCCACAGAGACGCAGTATTTT	-	TRBV20-1	TRBJ2-3	-
CASSYSIWYEQFF	TGTGCCAGCAGTTACTCGATCTGGTATGAGCAGTTCTTC	-	TRBV6-2/TRBV6-3	TRBJ2-1	-